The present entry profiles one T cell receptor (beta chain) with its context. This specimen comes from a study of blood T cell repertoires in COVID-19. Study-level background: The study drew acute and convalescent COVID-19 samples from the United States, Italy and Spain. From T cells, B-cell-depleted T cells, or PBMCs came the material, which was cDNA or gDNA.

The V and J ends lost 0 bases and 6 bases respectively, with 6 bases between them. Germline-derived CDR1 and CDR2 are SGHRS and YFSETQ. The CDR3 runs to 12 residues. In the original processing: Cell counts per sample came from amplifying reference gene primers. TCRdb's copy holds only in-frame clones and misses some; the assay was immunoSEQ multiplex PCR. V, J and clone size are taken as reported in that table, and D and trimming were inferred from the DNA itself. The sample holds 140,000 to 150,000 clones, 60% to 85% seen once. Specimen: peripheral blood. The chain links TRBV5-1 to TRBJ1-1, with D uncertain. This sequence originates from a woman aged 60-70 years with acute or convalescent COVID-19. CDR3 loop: CASSLGPSEAFF. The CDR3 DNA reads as TGCGCCAGCAGCTTGGGGCCTTCTGAAGCTTTCTTT.